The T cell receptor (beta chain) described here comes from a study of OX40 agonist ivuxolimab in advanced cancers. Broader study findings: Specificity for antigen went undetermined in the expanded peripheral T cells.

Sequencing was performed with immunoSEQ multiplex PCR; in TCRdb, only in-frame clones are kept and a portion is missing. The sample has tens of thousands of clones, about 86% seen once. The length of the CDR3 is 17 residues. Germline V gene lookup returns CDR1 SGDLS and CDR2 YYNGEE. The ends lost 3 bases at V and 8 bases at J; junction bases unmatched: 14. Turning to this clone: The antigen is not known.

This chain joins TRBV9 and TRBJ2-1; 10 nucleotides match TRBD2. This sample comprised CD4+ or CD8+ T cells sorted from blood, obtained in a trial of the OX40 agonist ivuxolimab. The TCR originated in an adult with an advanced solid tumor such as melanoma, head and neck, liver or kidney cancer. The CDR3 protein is CASSASGGKSLNDEQFF. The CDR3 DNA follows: TGTGCCAGCAGCGCTAGCGGGGGTAAATCGCTAAACGATGAGCAGTTCTTC. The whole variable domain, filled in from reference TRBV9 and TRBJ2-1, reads DSGVTQTPKHLITATGQRVTLRCSPRSGDLSVYWYQQSLDQGLQFLIQYYNGEERAKGNILERFSAQQFPDLHSELNLSSLELGDSALYFCASSASGGKSLNDEQFFGPGTRLTVL.